One sample yielded the 2 T cell receptor beta chains listed below, sequenced in a study of breast tumors, draining lymph nodes, adjacent tissues. TCRdb re-called the multiplex PCR reads through MiXCR, storing one row per CDR3 protein. The top ten hold 1.2% to 1.5% of the sample, which has approximately 210,000 distinct CDR3 sequences, roughly 32% seen once. The lymph nodes were axillary draining lymph nodes from breast cancer patients. Sequencing input: axillary lymph node tissue. The receptor set was obtained from a female donor with breast cancer. Some clones in this sample may be carry-over from other donors' samples.

This clonotype has just a few counts. The rearrangement links TRBV3-1 to TRBJ2-1; tentatively, D is TRBD2 (6 bases). CDR1 is LGHDT, CDR2 YNNKEL, per germline (reference sequence). Trimming removed 0 bases from V and 0 bases from J, with 12 bases in between. The CDR3 consists of 17 residues. CDR3 coding DNA: TGTGCCAGCAGCCAAGATTCGGGCGGGATCTCCTACAATGAGCAGTTCTTC. The encoded protein is CASSQDSGGISYNEQFF.

This clonotype was picked up many times. The chain uses TRBV29-1 and TRBJ1-2; maybe TRBD1 (6 bases). The CDR3 consists of 14 residues. CDR1 is SQVTM, CDR2 ANQGSEA, per germline. V lost 1 base and J lost 7, with 16 bases in between. The CDR3 region has the DNA TGCAGCGTTGAAGGGCAGGGGCCTAGGGGTGGCTACACCTTC. It translates to CSVEGQGPRGGYTF. Full variable domain (outside the CDR3, taken from reference TRBV29-1 and TRBJ1-2): SAVISQKPSRDICQRGTSLTIQCQVDSQVTMMFWYRQQPGQSLTLIATANQGSEATYESGFVIDKFPISRPNLTFSTLTVSNMSPEDSSIYLCSVEGQGPRGGYTFGSGTRLTVV.